Below, 10 T cell receptor beta chains from the same sample are listed, as sequenced in a study of blood T cells in healthy people across ages. Using a J-beta primer mix together with a sample-barcoded 5' primer, a second PCR was run for roughly 7 to 12 cycles. In TCRdb, the 5' RACE reads were re-called with MiXCR into one record per CDR3 protein. The repertoire holds approximately 820,000 distinct CDR3 sequences, around 43% seen once, with approximately 19% in the top ten. The source material was blood. These receptors all stem from a man aged 55 to 69 in good health.

The J gene is TRBJ2-7, the V gene TRBV7-3, with D maybe TRBD1 (5 bases). Germline loops: CDR1 SGHTA, CDR2 FQGTGA. V was trimmed by 5 bases and J by 0 bases, leaving 14 bases between them. This CDR3 is 15 amino acids long. In DNA, the CDR3 is TGTGCCAGCAGCACCACGACAGTTTCCTCCTACGAGCAGTACTTC. This codes for CASSTTTVSSYEQYF.

This clonotype was seen only once. The chain combines TRBV27 with TRBJ1-5; the D is unclear. Trimming removed 5 bases at V and 3 bases at J, with 14 bases between. Germline loops: CDR1 MNHEY, CDR2 SMNVEV (reference sequence). The CDR3 spans 15 residues. CDR3 in amino acids: CASSTNGVINQPQHF. Written as DNA, the CDR3 is TGTGCCAGCAGTACCAACGGAGTCATCAATCAGCCCCAGCATTTT.

This clonotype was recorded a few times. V gene TRBV10-3 combines with J gene TRBJ2-2, with D tentatively TRBD1 (6 bases). V lost 6 bases and J lost 4, with 9 bases in between. Per germline, CDR1 ENHRY and CDR2 SYGVKD. This CDR3 region has 13 residues. DNA for the CDR3: TGTGCCATCAGCTCAGGGGTCACCGGGGAGCTGTTTTTT. Translating gives CAISSGVTGELFF.

Remarks on this clonotype: One end of the junction does not line up with germline, which may come from a read error. V and J are TRBV9 and TRBJ2-3; 9 bases fit TRBD2. CDR3 length: 17 residues. Germline loops: CDR1 SGDLS, CDR2 YYNGEE. CDR3 residues: CVSSVLGASGNTDTQYF. The DNA of the CDR3 is TGTGTCAGCAGCGTTCTAGGGGCTAGCGGGAACACAGATACGCAGTATTTT. Full variable domain (missing parts from reference TRBV9 and TRBJ2-3): DSGVTQTPKHLITATGQRVTLRCSPRSGDLSVYWYQQSLDQGLQFLIQYYNGEERAKGNILERFSAQQFPDLHSELNLSSLELGDSALYFCVSSVLGASGNTDTQYFGPGTRLTVL.

The chain employs TRBV12-3 or TRBV12-4 and TRBJ1-1, with D perhaps matching TRBD1 (5 bases). This CDR3 has 14 amino acids. The germline V and J ends were trimmed by 3 bases and 1 base, with 9 bases remaining between them. In DNA, the CDR3 is TGTGCCAGCAGTTTTGGGGCAGGGAACACTGAAGCTTTCTTT. It specifies CASSFGAGNTEAFF.

This clonotype was counted a few times. The chain employs TRBV6-1 and TRBJ2-6; 12 bases are shared with TRBD2. Germline loops: CDR1 MNHNS, CDR2 SASEGT. CDR3 size: 19 residues. V shed 6 bases, J shed 0 bases, and the junction held 9 bases outside the gene matches. The CDR3 DNA is TGTGCCAGCAGATCTGGACTAGCGGGATACAGCTCTGGGGCCAACGTCCTGACTTTC. Translated, it gives CASRSGLAGYSSGANVLTF.

The V call is TRBV6-2 or TRBV6-3, the J call TRBJ2-7; TRBD2 agrees at 8 bases. CDR1 and CDR2 (germline): MNHEY, SVGEGT. With V trimmed by 2 bases and J by 3 bases, 9 bases remained unmatched. The CDR3 has 16 residues. The CDR3 DNA sequence: TGTGCCAGCAGTTACGGCGTACCGGGGGGGATCTACGAGCAGTACTTC. Translating gives CASSYGVPGGIYEQYF.

V is TRBV20-1 and J is TRBJ2-1; TRBD2 aligns across 10 bases. Trimming at V came to 4 bases and at J to 10 bases, leaving 10 bases not matched to a gene. CDR3 size: 14 residues. The V gene's germline CDR1 is DFQATT and CDR2 SNEGSKA (reference sequence). For the CDR3, the DNA is TGCAGTGCTAAATCGGCTAGCGGGAGTGAAGAGCAGTTCTTC. This translates into CSAKSASGSEEQFF.

The rearrangement links TRBV7-9 to TRBJ2-7; D uncertain. The end of the DNA fits TRBJ2-5 better, so the J call may be wrong. The germline gives CDR1 SEHNR, CDR2 FQNEAQ (reference sequence). This CDR3 is 12 amino acids long. The CDR3 region is CASSFERETQYF. The CDR3 DNA reads as TGTGCCAGCAGCTTTGAGCGAGAGACCCAGTACTTC.

The chain couples TRBV6-6 to TRBJ2-5, with TRBD2 matching over 9 bases. The CDR3 consists of 16 residues. Germline-derived CDR1 and CDR2 are MNHNY and SVGAGI (reference sequence). V lost 4 bases, J lost 4 bases, and 10 bases stayed unmatched. CDR3 sequence reads: CASSFSSGGRPETQYF. The CDR3 DNA sequence: TGTGCCAGCAGTTTCTCAAGCGGGGGGCGTCCAGAGACCCAGTACTTC.